This is a list of T cell receptor beta chains from one sample in a study of blood T cell repertoires in COVID-19. Only in-frame clones appear in the TCRdb table, and some are missing; sequencing was by immunoSEQ multiplex PCR. The sample lists approximately 230,000 clones, more than 70% occurring once. The sample comprised peripheral blood. The receptors derive from an elderly man with acute or convalescent COVID-19. Both conserved end residues are part of each CDR3. A D gene is named only where the DNA matches it firmly. Size is omitted from some rows. Given values are once, few, many or a class for expanded clones.

abundance | d_gene | j_gene | v_gene | CDR3aa | CDR3nt
few | TRBD1 | TRBJ1-5 | TRBV28 | CASSFRTGGSNQPQHF | TGTGCCAGCAGTTTCCGGACAGGGGGCTCCAATCAGCCCCAGCATTTT
NA | NA | TRBJ2-1 | TRBV2 | CASRGRTGDEQFF | TGTGCCAGCAGGGGCAGGACGGGGGATGAGCAGTTCTTC
NA | TRBD2 | TRBJ2-1 | TRBV14 | CASSRLGLAGKNEQFF | TGTGCCAGCAGCCGCCTGGGGCTAGCGGGAAAAAATGAGCAGTTCTTC
NA | NA | TRBJ1-2 | TRBV7-8 | CASSLIRGSNYGYTF | TGTGCCAGCAGCTTAATTAGGGGGAGTAACTATGGCTACACCTTC
NA | TRBD1 | TRBJ1-6 | TRBV11-2 | CASSLTDRLTHSPLHF | TGTGCCAGCAGCCTAACGGACAGGCTAACCCATTCACCCCTCCACTTT
NA | NA | TRBJ2-2 | TRBV6-5 | CASTKGGPGELFF | TGTGCCAGCACCAAAGGGGGTCCCGGGGAGCTGTTTTTT
NA | TRBD2 | TRBJ2-3 | TRBV19 | CASSRGGSTDTQYF | TGTGCCAGTAGTAGGGGGGGGAGCACAGATACGCAGTATTTT
NA | TRBD2 | TRBJ2-7 | TRBV27 | CASSPKLAGITGEQYF | TGTGCCAGCAGCCCGAAACTAGCGGGCATAACGGGGGAGCAGTACTTC
NA | TRBD2 | TRBJ2-5 | TRBV5-8 | CASSGIGEGETQYF | TGTGCCAGCAGCGGGATAGGGGAGGGAGAGACCCAGTACTTC
NA | TRBD2 | TRBJ2-1 | TRBV5-1 | CASSFSSGTPYNEQFF | TGCGCCAGCAGCTTTTCTAGCGGGACCCCCTACAATGAGCAGTTCTTC
NA | NA | TRBJ2-1 | TRBV9 | CASSVSMSSYNEQFF | TGTGCCAGCAGCGTTAGCATGAGCTCCTACAATGAGCAGTTCTTC
NA | TRBD1 | TRBJ2-7 | TRBV5-1 | CASEIGTGIYEQYF | TGCGCCAGCGAGATCGGGACAGGGATCTACGAGCAGTACTTC
NA | NA | TRBJ2-5 | TRBV10-3 | CAIGPGDQETQYF | TGTGCCATCGGGCCAGGGGACCAAGAGACCCAGTACTTC
NA | TRBD2 | TRBJ2-3 | TRBV4-1 | CASSQAERGDTDTQYF | TGCGCCAGCAGCCAAGCCGAGCGGGGGGACACAGATACGCAGTATTTT
NA | NA | TRBJ2-5 | TRBV29-1 | CSGGEQETQYF | TGCAGCGGGGGGGAGCAAGAGACCCAGTACTTC
NA | TRBD1 | TRBJ1-2 | TRBV14 | CASSQAADRVTF | TGTGCCAGCAGCCAAGCCGCAGACAGGGTAACCTTC
NA | NA | TRBJ2-3 | TRBV27 | CARFPPDTQYF | TGTGCCCGTTTCCCCCCAGATACGCAGTATTTT
once | TRBD1 | TRBJ2-1 | TRBV11-2 | CASSSSPGTGYTYNEQFF | TGTGCCAGCAGCTCCAGTCCCGGGACAGGGTACACCTACAATGAGCAGTTCTTC
once | NA | TRBJ1-4 | TRBV7-9 | CASSPRSSSNEKLFF | TGTGCCAGCAGCCCCCGGTCGTCGAGTAATGAAAAACTGTTTTTT
NA | NA | TRBJ2-6 | TRBV7-2 | CASSFALRGANVLTF | TGTGCCAGCAGCTTTGCCCTGAGGGGGGCCAACGTCCTGACTTTC
NA | TRBD2 | TRBJ2-1 | TRBV2 | CASSDGGPSGASNEQFF | TGTGCCAGCAGTGATGGGGGCCCTAGCGGGGCCTCCAATGAGCAGTTCTTC
NA | TRBD2 | TRBJ2-3 | TRBV11-2 | CASSLVGGPSDTQYF | TGTGCCAGCAGCTTAGTGGGAGGGCCCTCAGATACGCAGTATTTT
NA | TRBD1 | TRBJ2-1 | TRBV18 | CASSRDRVGYNEQFF | TGTGCCAGCTCACGCGACAGGGTGGGCTACAATGAGCAGTTCTTC
few | NA | TRBJ1-3 | TRBV4-2 | CASSRGGSGNTIYF | TGTGCCAGCAGTCGCGGGGGGTCTGGAAACACCATATATTTT
NA | NA | TRBJ2-2 | TRBV3-1/TRBV3-2 | CASSQGLLLNTGELFF | TGTGCCAGCAGCCAAGGTTTACTTTTGAACACCGGGGAGCTGTTTTTT
few | TRBD2 | TRBJ2-7 | TRBV28 | CASRVPRGLAIHEQYF | TGTGCCAGCAGAGTCCCTCGCGGACTAGCGATCCACGAGCAGTACTTC
NA | NA | TRBJ2-1 | TRBV28 | CASRERGRRDLNEQFF | TGTGCCAGCAGGGAGCGCGGGCGGCGAGATCTAAATGAGCAGTTCTTC
NA | TRBD1 | TRBJ1-5 | TRBV6-6 | CASTSGDSRPQHF | TGTGCCAGCACCTCCGGGGACAGTCGGCCCCAGCATTTT
few | NA | TRBJ1-2 | TRBV28 | CASSPLWAGYGYTF | TGTGCCAGCAGTCCCTTATGGGCGGGGTATGGCTACACCTTC
NA | NA | TRBJ1-5 | TRBV2 | CASSDRTDTQHF | TGTGCCAGCAGTGACCGGACAGATACCCAGCATTTT
NA | TRBD1 | TRBJ1-3 | TRBV19 | CATGTGRFSGNTIYF | TGTGCCACCGGGACAGGGAGGTTCTCAGGAAACACCATATATTTT
NA | TRBD2 | TRBJ2-5 | TRBV6-5 | CASSYEWGGETQYF | TGTGCCAGCAGTTACGAGTGGGGGGGAGAGACCCAGTACTTC